These 32 T cell receptor beta chains originate from one sample sequenced in a study of read filtering for tumor transcriptome and immune sequencing. The library was built from about 400 ng RNA with molecular barcoded adaptors for alpha/delta and beta/gamma chains. TCRdb passed the reads through MiXCR, listing each CDR3 protein once. The repertoire holds some 39,000 distinct CDR3 sequences, with around 15% as singletons. The sequenced sample was a population of CD138-negative cells sorted from bone marrow. These receptors all come from a donor at least 40 years old with multiple myeloma.

This clonotype has a count of ten or more. CDR3 amino acids: CASSLVVGFNQPQHF. The CDR3, as DNA: TGTGCCAGCAGCTTGGTGGTGGGGTTTAATCAGCCCCAGCATTTT. The V and J genes are TRBV5-5 and TRBJ1-5; D not resolved. From germline, CDR1 is SGHKS and CDR2 YYEKEE (reference sequence). The CDR3 has 15 residues. Trimming cost V 0 bases and J 4 bases, with 11 bases left between them.

In its sample, this clonotype was seen many times. The CDR3 sequence: CASIQNGQGAYTGELFF. The CDR3 DNA follows: TGTGCCAGTATCCAGAATGGACAGGGGGCATACACCGGGGAGCTGTTTTTT. The J gene is TRBJ2-2, the V gene TRBV6-2 or TRBV6-3, with 11 positions matching TRBD1. The CDR3 covers 17 residues. CDR1 is MNHEY and CDR2 is SVGEGT in the germline V gene. The junction had 12 bases not matched to a gene; V was cut back by 9 bases and J by 3 bases.

This clonotype has a count of ten or more. The chain links TRBV10-3 to TRBJ2-7, with 8 positions matching TRBD1. Germline trimming cut 6 bases from V and 6 bases from J; bases unmatched to any gene: 16. Germline V lookup: CDR1 ENHRY, CDR2 SYGVKD. CDR3 length equals 16 residues. Here the CDR3 DNA reads TGTGCCATCAGAAGTATGGTCACAGGGGGTATTGGCGAGCAGTACTTC. This codes for CAIRSMVTGGIGEQYF.

This clonotype was found a few times. The chain couples TRBV7-9 to TRBJ1-1; 8 nucleotides match TRBD1. Germline CDR1 is SEHNR and CDR2 is FQNEAQ (reference sequence). CDR3 length: 16 amino acids. With 4 bases clipped from V and 4 bases from J, the junction kept 11 bases outside the gene matches. CDR3: CASSSRTGRGGTEAFF. Here the CDR3 DNA reads TGTGCCAGCAGCTCACGGACAGGGCGAGGCGGCACTGAAGCTTTCTTT. Based on the CDR3 plus reference TRBV7-9 and TRBJ1-1, the full variable domain is DTGVSQNPRHKITKRGQNVTFRCDPISEHNRLYWYRQTLGQGPEFLTYFQNEAQLEKSRLLSDRFSAERPKGSFSTLEIQRTEQGDSAMYLCASSSRTGRGGTEAFFGQGTRLTVV.

This clonotype was seen at least ten times. The CDR3 is CASSLDTGTEAFF. DNA for the CDR3: TGTGCCAGCAGCTTAGATACAGGGACTGAAGCTTTCTTT. The V and J genes are TRBV11-2 and TRBJ1-1, with D possibly matching TRBD1 (6 bases). Germline CDR1 and CDR2: SGHAT and FQNNGV. The germline V and J ends were trimmed by 0 bases and 5 bases, with 7 bases remaining between them. The CDR3 spans 13 residues.

This clonotype was counted many times. The chain is built from TRBV6-5 and TRBJ2-3; 8 nucleotides line up with TRBD2. CDR3 length: 14 residues. Trimming at V came to 6 bases and at J to 4 bases, leaving 6 bases not matched to a gene. Germline loops: CDR1 MNHEY, CDR2 SVGAGI. The CDR3 protein is CASRRAGAADTQYF. The CDR3 bases are TGTGCCAGCAGGAGAGCGGGGGCGGCAGATACGCAGTATTTT.

With regard to this clonotype: At one end the junction does not follow the germline gene, possibly because of a read error. The rearrangement joins TRBV28 to TRBJ2-7; a weak D match, TRBD2 (6 bases). This CDR3 has 15 residues. Germline-derived CDR1 and CDR2 are MDHEN and SYDVKM. The CDR3: CASSLRDVPSHEQYF. The DNA of the CDR3 is TGTGCCAGCAGTCTGCGGGACGTCCCCTCCCACGAGCAGTACTTC.

This clonotype was counted ten times or more. The genes are TRBV29-1 and TRBJ2-2; D is ambiguous. The V end was cut by 2 bases, the J end by 0 bases, with 7 bases between. The CDR3 has 14 amino acids. The germline gives CDR1 SQVTM, CDR2 ANQGSEA. The CDR3 bases are TGCAGCGTTGAACTCTATCCGAACACCGGGGAGCTGTTTTTT. Its protein product is CSVELYPNTGELFF.

This clonotype was detected a few times. The chain combines TRBV20-1 with TRBJ1-5, with 9 bases aligning to TRBD1. The CDR3 spans 15 residues. J gave up 5 bases and V 7 bases, and 12 bases lay outside the gene matches. Germline V gene lookup returns CDR1 DFQATT and CDR2 SNEGSKA (reference sequence). CDR3 bases: TGCAGTGGTAACCCTAGGGACAGGGAATATCAGCCCCAGCATTTT. Its protein is CSGNPRDREYQPQHF.

Ten or more counts support this clonotype. J is TRBJ2-5 and V is TRBV12-3 or TRBV12-4; 10 positions match TRBD1. V lost 6 bases and J lost 4; bases outside the gene matches: 11. This CDR3 has 16 residues. CDR3 amino acids: CASRKTGTGAGETQYF. The CDR3 DNA follows: TGTGCCAGCAGAAAAACCGGGACAGGGGCGGGAGAGACCCAGTACTTC.

At least ten counts were recorded for this clonotype. The chain employs TRBV2 and TRBJ2-3, with 9 bases fitting TRBD1. Germline V CDR1 and CDR2: SNHLY, FYNNEI. The CDR3 extends over 14 amino acids. The V gene end was trimmed by 6 bases and the J gene end by 1 base; junction bases not matched to a gene: 2. CDR3 in amino acids: CASRWTGGTDTQYF. The CDR3 DNA follows: TGTGCCAGCAGGTGGACAGGGGGCACAGATACGCAGTATTTT.

In its sample, this clonotype was seen a few times. The chain is built from TRBV28 and TRBJ1-2; D gene ambiguous. This CDR3 has 13 amino acids. The V and J ends lost 1 base and 4 bases respectively, with 7 bases between them. Germline-derived CDR1 and CDR2 are MDHEN and SYDVKM. CDR3 sequence reads: CASSLSMGYGYTF. The DNA for the CDR3 is TGTGCCAGCAGTTTATCAATGGGCTATGGCTACACCTTC.

This clonotype was seen only a few times. A single base separates this from a much larger clone, so it may be a read error. The chain uses TRBV2 and TRBJ1-1; tentatively, D is TRBD1 (5 bases). Trimming pared 6 bases from V and 5 bases from J, leaving 19 bases between. Germline V CDR1 and CDR2: SNHLY, FYNNEI. This CDR3 has 15 amino acids. CDR3 amino acids: CASSPTGKLGTEAFF. In DNA, the CDR3 is TGTGCCAGCAGCCCCACAGGAAAATTGGGTACTGAAGCTTTCTTT.

In nucleotides, the CDR3 is TGCGCCAGCAGCTTGGCTGCGGGGCTTGGCACTGAAGCTTTCTTT. Its protein is CASSLAAGLGTEAFF. The chain couples TRBV5-1 to TRBJ1-1; the D gene is possibly TRBD1 (5 bases). Per the germline V gene, CDR1 is SGHRS and CDR2 is YFSETQ. This CDR3 is 15 amino acids long. Trimming shortened V by 0 bases and J by 4 bases, and 13 bases separated the two germline ends.

This clonotype was seen ten or more times. CDR3 protein: CASNYMGQRSPYTF. CDR3 coding DNA: TGTGCCAGCAATTATATGGGACAGCGGTCCCCCTACACCTTC. The gene calls are TRBV28 and TRBJ1-2; 7 nucleotides agree with TRBD1. The CDR3 length is 14 residues. Trimming removed 7 bases from V and 10 bases from J; junction bases left unmatched: 15. Germline values: CDR1 MDHEN, CDR2 SYDVKM.

This clonotype was detected a few times. The rearrangement joins TRBV20-1 to TRBJ2-5, with D perhaps assigned TRBD1 or TRBD2 (5 bases each). The CDR3 totals 12 residues. The V gene lost 3 bases and the J gene lost 4 bases, with 9 bases spanning the gap. Germline V CDR1 and CDR2: DFQATT, SNEGSKA (reference sequence). The CDR3 reads CSASRGGETQYF. As DNA, the CDR3 is TGCAGTGCTAGTCGTGGGGGAGAGACCCAGTACTTC.

There are many counts of this clonotype. The V call is TRBV5-1, the J call TRBJ2-6; possible D gene TRBD2, 7 bases. The V end lost 0 bases, the J end lost 2 bases, and 12 bases lay between the germline ends. CDR1 and CDR2 from the germline V gene are SGHRS and YFSETQ. This CDR3 is built from 17 residues. The CDR3 here is CASSLASGGPGANVLTF. In nucleotides, the CDR3 is TGCGCCAGCAGCTTGGCCTCGGGGGGCCCTGGGGCCAACGTCCTGACTTTC.

As to this clonotype: A junction end diverges from the germline sequence, so it may reflect a read error. The chain combines TRBV7-2 with TRBJ2-3, with D possibly being TRBD2 (5 bases). The CDR3 is 15 residues long. CDR1 and CDR2 from the germline V gene are SGHTA and FQGNSA. The CDR3 loop reads CAGSYQTGSTDTPYF. The CDR3 DNA reads as TGTGCCGGCAGCTATCAAACGGGGAGCACAGATACGCCGTATTTT.

The V call is TRBV12-3 or TRBV12-4, the J call TRBJ2-5, with TRBD2 identical over 11 bases. With V trimmed by 6 bases and J by 2 bases, 5 bases remained unmatched. CDR3 length: 15 residues. The CDR3 sequence: CASRRSSGGQETQYF. In DNA form, the CDR3 reads TGTGCCAGCAGGCGTTCTAGCGGGGGGCAAGAGACCCAGTACTTC.

At least ten counts were recorded for this clonotype. V is TRBV7-2 and J is TRBJ2-5; TRBD2 is a possible D gene (7 bases). Between the trimmed V and J ends, which lost 3 bases and 5 bases, there was a span of 13 bases. This CDR3 region has 14 residues. The germline V gene has CDR1 SGHTA and CDR2 FQGNSA. The CDR3 DNA reads as TGTGCCAGCAGCTTGGGGGGGGCCCCGGAGACCCAGTACTTC. Translated, it gives CASSLGGAPETQYF.

This clonotype was observed many times. The chain joins TRBV10-1 to TRBJ2-1, with 7 bases aligning to TRBD2. The CDR3 has 14 residues. Germline CDR1 reads WNHNN; CDR2 reads SYGVQD (reference sequence). V dropped 3 bases and J dropped 7; count of bases not matched to a gene: 6. CDR3 in DNA: TGCGCCAGCAGTGACGGGGGGATTAAGAATGAGCAGTTCTTC. It is translated as CASSDGGIKNEQFF.

This clonotype was recorded many times. The chain recombines TRBV6-1 with TRBJ2-1; TRBD1 aligns across 8 bases. The V and J ends lost 5 bases and 5 bases, in that order; junction bases with no gene match: 11. There are 16 residues in the CDR3. Germline values: CDR1 MNHNS, CDR2 SASEGT. The CDR3 DNA reads TGTGCCAGCAGTCCCCGAAAAGGACAGGGCAACAATGAGCAGTTCTTC. This encodes CASSPRKGQGNNEQFF.

Concerning this clonotype: Since a much larger clone is just one base distant, this may be a read error. V is TRBV5-1 and J is TRBJ1-5; no clear D. The V end was cut by 4 bases, the J end by 4 bases, with 18 bases between. CDR1 is SGHRS and CDR2 is YFSETQ in the germline V gene. The CDR3 extends over 16 amino acids. The CDR3 spells CASSLPTSRLNQPQHF. In nucleotides, the CDR3 is TGCGCCAGCAGCCTCCCAACCAGCAGGTTAAATCAGCCCCAGCATTTT.

The chain carries TRBV30 and TRBJ1-5; no definite D call. CDR1 is GTSNPN, CDR2 SVGIG, per germline (reference sequence). V was trimmed by 4 bases and J by 7 bases, leaving 11 bases between them. This CDR3 has 12 residues. The CDR3 nucleotides are TGTGCCTGGACCCAGGTTGGCCAGCCCCAGCATTTT. It is translated as CAWTQVGQPQHF.

Ten or more counts support this clonotype. The chain carries TRBV9 and TRBJ2-1; the D is unclear. This CDR3 has 15 residues. V lost 0 bases, J lost 3 bases, and 10 bases lay in between. The germline V gene encodes CDR1 SGDLS and CDR2 YYNGEE. CDR3 amino acids: CASSVGAPGYNEQFF. DNA of the CDR3: TGTGCCAGCAGCGTAGGGGCCCCCGGCTACAATGAGCAGTTCTTC.

This clonotype was seen at least ten times. This sequence joins TRBV2 and TRBJ2-6, with D perhaps matching TRBD2 (7 bases). Per the germline V gene, CDR1 is SNHLY and CDR2 is FYNNEI. The CDR3 is 15 amino acids. V dropped 5 bases and J dropped 3 bases, with 11 bases sitting between them. The CDR3 reads CASSRGAGGANVLTF. The DNA for the CDR3 is TGTGCCAGCAGTCGGGGGGCTGGTGGGGCCAACGTCCTGACTTTC.

This clonotype was recorded many times. DNA of the CDR3: TGTGCCAGCAGCCGGGGTTACACTGAAGCTTTCTTT. The encoded protein is CASSRGYTEAFF. The V call is TRBV3-1, the J call TRBJ1-1; D call uncertain. Trimming left V 4 bases short and J 3 bases short, with 6 bases between. Germline assignment: CDR1 LGHDT and CDR2 YNNKEL (reference sequence). The CDR3 runs 12 residues.

This clonotype was seen repeatedly, ten times or more. This may arise from a read error, as a much more abundant clone is one base away. The chain couples TRBV10-3 to TRBJ2-1; D is uncertain. This CDR3 contains 18 residues. CDR1 ENHRY and CDR2 SYGVKD come from the germline V gene. The CDR3 DNA reads TGTGCCATCAGTGAGTCGTATCCGCTCCTGAGCTCCTACAATGAGCTGTTCTTC. Translation gives CAISESYPLLSSYNELFF.

This clonotype was seen at least ten times. Compared with germline, one end of the junction differs, possibly owing to a read error. This chain connects TRBV20-1 to TRBJ2-1; 9 bases map to TRBD1. The germline CDR1 and CDR2 sequences are DFQATT and SNEGSKA (reference sequence). This CDR3 region has 15 residues. This CDR3 reads CCAPTYGTGRNEQFF. CDR3 nucleotide sequence: TGCTGTGCTCCGACCTACGGGACAGGGCGGAATGAGCAGTTCTTC.

The chain uses TRBV20-1 and TRBJ2-5, with D unclear. The CDR3 length is 13 residues. V was trimmed by 6 bases and J by 4 bases, leaving 15 bases between them. CDR1 DFQATT and CDR2 SNEGSKA come from the germline V gene (reference sequence). The CDR3 sequence is CSATGNPGETQYF. DNA of the CDR3: TGCAGTGCCACCGGCAACCCGGGAGAGACCCAGTACTTC.

The CDR3 here is CASSFQLSSYNEQFF. The CDR3 DNA sequence: TGCGCCAGCAGCTTTCAGCTTAGCTCCTACAATGAGCAGTTCTTC. The chain combines TRBV5-1 with TRBJ2-1; D unclear. Germline V CDR1 and CDR2: SGHRS, YFSETQ. V was trimmed by 2 bases and J by 0 bases, leaving 9 bases between them. CDR3 length: 15 amino acids.

This clonotype was seen ten or more times. The V gene is TRBV7-9, the J gene TRBJ1-5; TRBD1 matches at 9 bases. This CDR3 has 15 residues. V lost 5 bases and J lost 6; bases outside the gene matches: 8. The germline V gene encodes CDR1 SEHNR and CDR2 FQNEAQ (reference sequence). The chain's CDR3 is CASSPTGQGTQPQHF. The CDR3 nucleotides are TGTGCCAGCAGCCCAACGGGACAGGGAACTCAGCCCCAGCATTTT.